This TCR beta chain came from a study of blood T cells in healthy people across ages. The CDR3 spans 13 residues. CDR1 is SQVTM and CDR2 is ANQGSEA in the germline V gene. Broader study findings: It was held that diversity estimates obtained from one million T cells represented underestimates.

To note about this clonotype: What it binds is not known.

Sample-barcoded 5' priming and a J-beta primer mix drove a second PCR of roughly 6 to 12 cycles. TCRdb re-called the 5' RACE reads with MiXCR, one entry per CDR3 protein. This sample has 800,000 to 1,300,000 distinct CDR3 sequences, with roughly a quarter found just once. These data were also filed under a second study, of T cells of mothers and their children. That publication notes: Over 9.5 million reads per mother and approximately 3.2 million per child were obtained. Related and unrelated pairs show similar thymic shaping of TCR recombination output.

This TCR was sampled from a girl under 10 years old in good health. The specimen sequenced was blood. This chain links TRBV29-1 with TRBJ2-7; the D call may be TRBD1 or TRBD2 (5 bases each). The chain's CDR3 is CSYRDGLSYEQYF. CDR3 DNA: TGCAGTTATCGGGACGGCCTGTCCTACGAGCAGTACTTC.